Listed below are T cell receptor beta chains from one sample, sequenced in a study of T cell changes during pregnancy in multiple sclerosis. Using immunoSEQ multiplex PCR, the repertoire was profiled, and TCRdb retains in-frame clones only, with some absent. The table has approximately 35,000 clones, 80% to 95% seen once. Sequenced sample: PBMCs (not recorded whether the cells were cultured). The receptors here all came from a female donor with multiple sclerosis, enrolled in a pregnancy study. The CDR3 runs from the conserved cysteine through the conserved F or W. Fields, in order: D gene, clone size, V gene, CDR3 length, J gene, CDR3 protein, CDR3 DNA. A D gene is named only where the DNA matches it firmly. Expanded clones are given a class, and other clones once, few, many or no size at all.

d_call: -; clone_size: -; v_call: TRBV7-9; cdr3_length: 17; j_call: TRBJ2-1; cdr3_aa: CASSESRDRPLGNEQFF; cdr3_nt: TGTGCCAGCAGCGAGAGCCGGGACCGACCATTGGGCAATGAGCAGTTCTTC
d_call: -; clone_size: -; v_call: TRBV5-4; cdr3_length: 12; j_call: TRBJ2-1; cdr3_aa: CASSLSSNEQFF; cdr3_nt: TGTGCCAGCAGCCTTAGTTCAAATGAGCAGTTCTTC
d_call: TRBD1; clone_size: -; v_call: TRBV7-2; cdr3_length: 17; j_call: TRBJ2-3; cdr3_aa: CASSPRGTGGGTDTQYF; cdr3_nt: TGTGCCAGCAGCCCCCGGGGGACAGGGGGGGGCACAGATACGCAGTATTTT
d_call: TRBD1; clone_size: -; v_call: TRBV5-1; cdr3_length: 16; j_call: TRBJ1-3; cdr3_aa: CASSLEQGGSGNTIYF; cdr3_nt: TGCGCCAGCAGCTTGGAACAGGGGGGCTCTGGAAACACCATATATTTT
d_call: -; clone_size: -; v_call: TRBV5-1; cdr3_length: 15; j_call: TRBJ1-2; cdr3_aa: CASSLVAGPSYGYTF; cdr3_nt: TGCGCCAGCAGCTTGGTGGCAGGGCCTAGCTATGGCTACACCTTC
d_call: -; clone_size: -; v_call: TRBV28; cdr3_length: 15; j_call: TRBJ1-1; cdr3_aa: CASSQTHTGNTEAFF; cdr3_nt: TGTGCCAGCAGCCAAACTCACACAGGGAACACTGAAGCTTTCTTT
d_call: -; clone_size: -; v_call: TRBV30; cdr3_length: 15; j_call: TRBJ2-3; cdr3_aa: CAWGDQGWGTDTQYF; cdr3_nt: TGTGCCTGGGGGGATCAGGGATGGGGCACAGATACGCAGTATTTT
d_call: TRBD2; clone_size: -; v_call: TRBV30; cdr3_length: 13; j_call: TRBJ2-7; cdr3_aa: CAWRSSGRGEQYF; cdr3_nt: TGTGCCTGGAGGTCCAGCGGGAGGGGCGAGCAGTACTTC
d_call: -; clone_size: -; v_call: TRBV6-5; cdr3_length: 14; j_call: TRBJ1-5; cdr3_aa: CASSSGTGNQPQHF; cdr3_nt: TGTGCCAGCAGCTCCGGGACGGGAAATCAGCCCCAGCATTTT
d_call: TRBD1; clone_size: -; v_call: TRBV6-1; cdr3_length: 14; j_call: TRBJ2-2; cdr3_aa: CAGARQGGTGELFF; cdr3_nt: TGTGCTGGGGCGCGACAGGGGGGCACCGGGGAGCTGTTTTTT
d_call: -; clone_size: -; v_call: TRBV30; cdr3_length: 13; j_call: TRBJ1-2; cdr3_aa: CAWSVLGGLGYTF; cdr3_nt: TGTGCCTGGAGTGTACTGGGGGGGCTCGGCTACACCTTC
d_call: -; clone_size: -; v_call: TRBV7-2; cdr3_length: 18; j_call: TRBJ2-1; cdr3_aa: CASTDLFGGGKTYNEQFF; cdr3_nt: TGTGCCAGCACCGACCTCTTCGGAGGCGGGAAGACCTACAATGAGCAGTTCTTC
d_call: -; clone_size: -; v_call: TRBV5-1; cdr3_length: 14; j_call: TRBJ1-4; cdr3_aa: CASSLSGRNEKLFF; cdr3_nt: TGCGCCAGCAGCTTGTCCGGGAGAAATGAAAAACTGTTTTTT
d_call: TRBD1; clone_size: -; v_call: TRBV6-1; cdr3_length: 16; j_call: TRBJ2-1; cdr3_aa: CASSGWGTGFYNEQFF; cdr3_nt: TGTGCCAGCAGTGGGTGGGGGACAGGGTTCTACAATGAGCAGTTCTTC
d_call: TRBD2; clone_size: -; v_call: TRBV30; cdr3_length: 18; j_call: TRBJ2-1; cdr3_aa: CAWSQTLRPGGRYNEQFF; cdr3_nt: TGTGCCTGGAGCCAAACCCTCCGTCCGGGAGGAAGGTACAATGAGCAGTTCTTC
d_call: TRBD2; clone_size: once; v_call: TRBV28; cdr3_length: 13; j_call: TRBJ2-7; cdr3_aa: CASSSGLVYEQYF; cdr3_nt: TGTGCCAGCAGTTCGGGACTAGTCTACGAGCAGTACTTC
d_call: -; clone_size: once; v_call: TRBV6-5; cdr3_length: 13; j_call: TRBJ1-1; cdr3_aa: CASTRTKNTEAFF; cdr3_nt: TGTGCCAGCACCCGCACGAAGAACACTGAAGCTTTCTTT
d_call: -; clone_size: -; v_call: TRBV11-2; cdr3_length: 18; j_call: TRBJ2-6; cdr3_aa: CASSLYIGRGSGANVLTF; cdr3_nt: TGTGCCAGCAGCTTATATATAGGAAGGGGGTCTGGGGCCAACGTCCTGACTTTC
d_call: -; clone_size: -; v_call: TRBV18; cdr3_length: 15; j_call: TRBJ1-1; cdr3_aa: CASSPTVLMNTEAFF; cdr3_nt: TGTGCCAGCTCACCTACGGTCCTCATGAACACTGAAGCTTTCTTT
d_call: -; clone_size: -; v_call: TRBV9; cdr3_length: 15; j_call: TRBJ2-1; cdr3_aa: CASSPNPSSYNEQFF; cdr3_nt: TGTGCCAGCAGCCCCAACCCGAGCTCCTACAATGAGCAGTTCTTC
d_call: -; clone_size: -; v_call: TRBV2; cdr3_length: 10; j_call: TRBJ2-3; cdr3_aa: CASALNTQYF; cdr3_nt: TGTGCCAGCGCCCTTAATACGCAGTATTTT
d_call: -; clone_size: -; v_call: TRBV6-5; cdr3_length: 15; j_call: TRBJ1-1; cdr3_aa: CASSYSHTLNTEAFF; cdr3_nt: TGTGCCAGCAGTTACTCCCACACACTGAACACTGAAGCTTTCTTT
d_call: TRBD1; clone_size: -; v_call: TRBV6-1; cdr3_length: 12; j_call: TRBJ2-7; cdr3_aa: CASGDRAYEQYF; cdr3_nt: TGTGCCAGCGGGGACAGGGCCTACGAGCAGTACTTC
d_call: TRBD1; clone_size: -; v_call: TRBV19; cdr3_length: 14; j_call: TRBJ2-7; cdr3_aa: CASSGQGASYEQYF; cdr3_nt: TGTGCCAGTAGTGGACAGGGGGCCTCCTACGAGCAGTACTTC
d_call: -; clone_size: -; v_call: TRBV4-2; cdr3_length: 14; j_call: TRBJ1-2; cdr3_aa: CASSQDEGVRGYTF; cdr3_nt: TGTGCCAGCAGCCAAGATGAAGGGGTAAGAGGCTACACCTTC
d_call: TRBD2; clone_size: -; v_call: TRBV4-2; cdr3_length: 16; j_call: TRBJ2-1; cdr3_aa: CASSQALGTSALEQFF; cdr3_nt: TGTGCCAGCAGCCAAGCTTTGGGGACTAGCGCTCTTGAGCAGTTCTTC
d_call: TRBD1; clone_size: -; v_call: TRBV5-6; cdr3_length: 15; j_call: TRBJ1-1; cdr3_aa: CASSFNRGLVTEAFF; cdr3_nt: TGTGCCAGCAGCTTTAACAGGGGGTTAGTAACTGAAGCTTTCTTT
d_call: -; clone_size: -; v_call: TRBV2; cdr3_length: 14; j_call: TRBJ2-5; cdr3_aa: CASSEGPWGETQYF; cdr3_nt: TGTGCCAGCAGTGAAGGGCCCTGGGGGGAGACCCAGTACTTC
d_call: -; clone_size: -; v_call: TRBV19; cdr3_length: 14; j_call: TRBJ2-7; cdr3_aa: CASSIGPGGAEQYF; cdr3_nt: TGTGCCAGTAGTATAGGTCCAGGGGGGGCCGAGCAGTACTTC